The 28 T cell receptor beta chains below come from one sample, sequenced in a study of T cell responses to AZD1222 COVID-19 vaccine. The repertoire was sequenced with immunoSEQ multiplex PCR; TCRdb's copy has only in-frame clones and lacks some. This table has 75,000 to 80,000 clones, approximately 87% appearing once. The specimen was peripheral blood, collected 28 days after the second AZD1222 dose. The receptors come from an adult who received the AZD1222 COVID-19 vaccine.

The V call is TRBV5-4, the J call TRBJ2-5; TRBD1 or TRBD2 may be the D gene (6 bases each). The CDR3 is 14 amino acids. Germline assignment: CDR1 SGHNT and CDR2 YYREEE (reference sequence). V was trimmed by 3 bases and J by 3 bases, leaving 12 bases between them. The CDR3: CASSSKRGEETQYF. Here the CDR3 DNA reads TGTGCCAGCAGCTCGAAAAGGGGGGAAGAGACCCAGTACTTC.

The chain employs TRBV9 and TRBJ2-3; TRBD1 agrees at 7 bases. The CDR3 is 16 amino acids. V shed 4 bases and J 0 bases; nucleotides not matched to a gene: 8. From germline, CDR1 is SGDLS and CDR2 YYNGEE. The CDR3 region is CASSQTGTASTDTQYF. The CDR3, as DNA: TGTGCCAGCAGCCAAACCGGGACAGCCAGCACAGATACGCAGTATTTT.

The sample holds one count of this clone. V and J are TRBV25-1 and TRBJ2-3; D is possibly TRBD2 (6 bases). Deletions cut 4 bases from V and 3 bases from J, with 14 bases between. Germline lookup yields CDR1 MGHDK and CDR2 SYGVNS. CDR3 length: 15 residues. The CDR3 region has the DNA TGTGCCAGCAGTGGTGGCCGGGGGTCGACAGATACGCAGTATTTT. It codes for CASSGGRGSTDTQYF.

The chain combines TRBV7-8 with TRBJ2-2; D unresolved. CDR1 and CDR2 from the germline V gene are SGHVS and FQNEAQ. The CDR3 is made up of 13 amino acids. The germline V and J ends were trimmed by 5 bases and 4 bases, with 8 bases remaining between them. The CDR3 bases are TGTGCCAGCAGCCCACAGATCACCGGGGAGCTGTTTTTT. As protein: CASSPQITGELFF.

The genes are TRBV5-4 and TRBJ1-3; weak D call: TRBD1 (5 bases). In germline, CDR1 is SGHNT, CDR2 YYREEE (reference sequence). V shed 4 bases and J shed 5 bases, with 16 bases lying between them. This CDR3 is built from 15 residues. The DNA for the CDR3 is TGTGCCAGCAGCCTGGTAAGGGGAGGACGAAACACCATATATTTT. Residues: CASSLVRGGRNTIYF.

This clone was counted once. The chain has TRBV24-1 and TRBJ2-3; D is ambiguous. Germline V gene lookup returns CDR1 KGHDR and CDR2 SFDVKD. The V gene lost 0 bases and the J gene lost 0 bases, with 3 bases spanning the gap. This CDR3 has 14 amino acids. The CDR3 reads CATSDLVSTDTQYF. The CDR3 DNA reads TGTGCCACCAGTGATTTGGTCAGCACAGATACGCAGTATTTT.

The rearrangement links TRBV7-9 to TRBJ1-5; D gene unclear. Deletions cut 2 bases from V and 1 base from J, with 15 bases between. Germline V gene sequence: CDR1 SEHNR, CDR2 FQNEAQ (reference sequence). The CDR3 length is 17 residues. CDR3 residues: CASSLYGSVLSNQPQHF. CDR3 coding DNA: TGTGCCAGCAGCTTATATGGTTCGGTATTGAGCAATCAGCCCCAGCATTTT.

This clone was seen once. The chain recombines TRBV7-3 with TRBJ2-3; a possible D gene is TRBD2 (6 bases). V was pared by 3 bases and J by 2 bases, with 12 bases between. The germline V gene has CDR1 SGHTA and CDR2 FQGTGA. The CDR3 totals 15 residues. The CDR3 spells CASSLAEGLTDTQYF. The CDR3 bases are TGTGCCAGCAGCTTGGCGGAGGGACTCACAGATACGCAGTATTTT.

This clone has just one count. The chain uses TRBV28 and TRBJ2-1; 9 nucleotides agree with TRBD2. CDR1 MDHEN and CDR2 SYDVKM come from the germline V gene. V lost 1 base and J lost 2; bases outside the gene matches: 12. The CDR3 contains 19 residues. CDR3 sequence (DNA): TGTGCCAGCAGTTTATCTCTAGCGGGGAGCATTACTACCTACAATGAGCAGTTCTTC. This gives the protein CASSLSLAGSITTYNEQFF.

In DNA form, the CDR3 reads TGTGCCAGCAGTGACTGGGGAGGGCCCTACAATGAGCAGTTCTTC. Translated, it gives CASSDWGGPYNEQFF. V is TRBV6-4 and J is TRBJ2-1, with 7 bases that match TRBD2. With 1 base clipped from V and 2 bases from J, the junction kept 2 bases outside the gene matches. In germline, CDR1 is MRHNA, CDR2 SNTAGT. The CDR3 runs 15 residues.

The genes are TRBV25-1 and TRBJ2-1; 7 positions match TRBD2. This CDR3 is built from 16 residues. CDR1 MGHDK and CDR2 SYGVNS come from the germline V gene. Trimming took 4 bases from V and 0 from J; bases not matched to a gene: 6. CDR3 sequence reads: CASSGVRGNSYNEQFF. The DNA of the CDR3 is TGTGCCAGCAGTGGGGTGCGGGGGAACTCCTACAATGAGCAGTTCTTC.

J is TRBJ2-7 and V is TRBV7-3, with 7 nucleotides matching TRBD1. CDR3 length: 13 amino acids. The germline CDR1 and CDR2 sequences are SGHTA and FQGTGA. Trimming removed 3 bases from V and 6 bases from J; junction bases left unmatched: 5. In DNA form, the CDR3 reads TGTGCCAGCAGCTTCGGGACAGACACCGAGCAGTACTTC. Translated: CASSFGTDTEQYF. Filled out from reference TRBV7-3 and TRBJ2-7, the complete variable domain reads GAGVSQTPSNKVTEKGKYVELRCDPISGHTALYWYRQSLGQGPEFLIYFQGTGAADDSGLPNDRFFAVRPEGSVSTLKIQRTERGDSAVYLCASSFGTDTEQYFGPGTRLTVT.

V gene TRBV30 combines with J gene TRBJ1-6; a weak D match, TRBD1 (5 bases). The CDR3 sequence is 13 residues long. The V and J ends lost 8 bases and 11 bases respectively, with 19 bases between them. In germline, CDR1 is GTSNPN, CDR2 SVGIG (reference sequence). CDR3 residues: CARNQREGTPLHF. The DNA of the CDR3 is TGTGCCCGCAACCAACGGGAGGGGACACCCCTCCACTTT.

The chain combines TRBV6-5 with TRBJ1-1; D not certain. Germline V lookup: CDR1 MNHEY, CDR2 SVGAGI. This CDR3 is 13 amino acids long. V was pared by 6 bases and J by 4 bases, with 12 bases between. This CDR3 reads CASSFSPPTEAFF. Written as DNA, the CDR3 is TGTGCCAGCAGCTTCTCCCCCCCCACTGAAGCTTTCTTT.

This chain uses TRBV3-1 (or the pseudogene TRBV3-2) with TRBJ1-1, with no clear D. The CDR3 consists of 12 residues. Germline lookup yields CDR1 LGHDT and CDR2 YNNKEL (reference sequence). Trimming removed 0 bases at V and 7 bases at J, with 6 bases between. The CDR3 DNA sequence: TGTGCCAGCAGCCAAGATCGGGGTGAAGCTTTCTTT. Amino acid sequence: CASSQDRGEAFF.

The rearrangement links TRBV4-1 to TRBJ2-1; tentative D call: TRBD2 (6 bases). Trimming took off 5 bases at V and 15 bases at J, with 20 bases between the two ends. This CDR3 has 13 residues. Germline-derived CDR1 and CDR2 are MGHRA and YSYEKL. The DNA for the CDR3 is TGCGCCAGCAGCACCTTCGCGGGGATTGATCCGTTCTTC. This gives the protein CASSTFAGIDPFF.

The rearrangement joins TRBV21-1 to TRBJ2-2; the table assigns TRBD1, which was not confirmed against the DNA. TRBV21-1 is a pseudogene segment. There are 14 residues in the CDR3. This CDR3 is CASAQGAHTGELFF. The CDR3 DNA is TGTGCCAGCGCACAGGGGGCTCACACCGGGGAGCTGTTTTTT.

The chain combines TRBV4-3 with TRBJ2-6, with 7 bases matching TRBD2. V shed 1 base and J 1 base; nucleotides not matched to a gene: 10. The V gene's germline CDR1 is LGHNA and CDR2 YSLEER. The CDR3 runs 19 residues. The CDR3 nucleotides read TGCGCCAGCAGCCAAGTTCGATGGGGGGGATCTTCTGGGGCCAACGTCCTGACTTTC. This encodes CASSQVRWGGSSGANVLTF.

V usage is TRBV10-3 and J usage is TRBJ1-6, with D tentatively TRBD1 (6 bases). The CDR3 is made up of 16 amino acids. Trimming took off 3 bases at V and 3 bases at J, with 12 bases between the two ends. Germline CDR1 and CDR2: ENHRY and SYGVKD. CDR3 amino acids: CAISDRGLGYNSPLHF. In DNA form, the CDR3 reads TGTGCCATCAGTGATCGGGGGCTTGGCTATAATTCACCCCTCCACTTT.

As concerns this clone: This CDR3 is also generated by other DNA sequences in the sample. The chain is built from TRBV12-3 or TRBV12-4 and TRBJ1-2, with a tentative D call TRBD1 (5 bases). The CDR3 extends over 11 amino acids. V shed 6 bases and J shed 3 bases, with 5 bases lying between them. CDR3 residues: CASSRDYGYTF. In nucleotides, the CDR3 is TGTGCCAGCAGCAGGGACTATGGCTACACCTTC.

Written as DNA, the CDR3 is TGTGCCAGCAGCTCTGACCGGGTGTACGAGCAGTACTTC. Amino acid sequence: CASSSDRVYEQYF. The genes are TRBV7-2 and TRBJ2-7, with D hard to call. Trimming pared 4 bases from V and 4 bases from J, leaving 11 bases between. The CDR3 is 13 amino acids. Germline V gene lookup returns CDR1 SGHTA and CDR2 FQGNSA. The full variable domain, in which reference TRBV7-2 and TRBJ2-7 provide the parts outside the CDR3, is GAGVSQSPSNKVTEKGKDVELRCDPISGHTALYWYRQSLGQGLEFLIYFQGNSAPDKSGLPSDRFSAERTGGSVSTLTIQRTQQEDSAVYLCASSSDRVYEQYFGPGTRLTVT.

The chain is built from TRBV3-1 (or the pseudogene TRBV3-2) and TRBJ1-1, with D unresolved. The CDR3 runs 13 residues. V lost 4 bases to trimming and J lost 7 bases, with 13 bases between them. Germline loops: CDR1 LGHDT, CDR2 YNNKEL (reference sequence). The CDR3: CASSLSLGIEAFF. The DNA of the CDR3 is TGTGCCAGCAGCCTCTCGCTGGGGATTGAAGCTTTCTTT.

The CDR3 bases are TGCGCCAGCAGCTTGGAAGGGGCTGACTCACCCCTCCACTTT. Its translation is CASSLEGADSPLHF. The genes are TRBV5-1 and TRBJ1-6; a possible D gene is TRBD1 (5 bases). The CDR3 runs to 14 residues. From germline, CDR1 is SGHRS and CDR2 YFSETQ. Trimming stripped 0 bases from V and 10 bases from J, with 11 bases between.

V gene TRBV19 combines with J gene TRBJ1-2, with no clear D. The CDR3 covers 10 residues. CDR1 and CDR2 from the germline V gene are LNHDA and SQIVND (reference sequence). The CDR3 spells CIWMGYGYTF. DNA for the CDR3: TGTATTTGGATGGGCTATGGCTACACCTTC. The whole variable domain, filled in from reference TRBV19 and TRBJ1-2, reads DGGITQSPKYLFRKEGQNVTLSCEQNLNHDAMYWYRQDPGQGLRLIYYSQIVNDFQKGDIAEGYSVSREKKESFPLTVTSAQKNPTAFYLCIWMGYGYTFGSGTRLTVV.

The rearrangement joins TRBV18 to TRBJ1-1, with D perhaps TRBD1 (5 bases). V was cut by 5 bases and J by 4 bases, with 11 bases left in between. The length of the CDR3 is 13 residues. Germline loops: CDR1 KGHSH, CDR2 LQKENI. The CDR3, as DNA: TGTGCCAGCTCATCAGGGAGGATCACTGAAGCTTTCTTT. Translation gives CASSSGRITEAFF. Based on the CDR3 plus reference TRBV18 and TRBJ1-1, the full variable domain is NAGVMQNPRHLVRRRGQEARLRCSPMKGHSHVYWYRQLPEEGLKFMVYLQKENIIDESGMPKERFSAEFPKEGPSILRIQQVVRGDSAAYFCASSSGRITEAFFGQGTRLTVV.

The rearrangement uses TRBV30 and TRBJ1-1; D is undetermined. V was shortened by 2 bases and J by 6 bases, with 25 bases between the two germline ends. In germline, CDR1 is GTSNPN, CDR2 SVGIG (reference sequence). This CDR3 region has 17 residues. The CDR3 loop reads CAWSLSRSEVGLAEAFF. The CDR3, as DNA: TGTGCCTGGAGTTTGTCCCGTAGCGAGGTGGGATTGGCTGAAGCTTTCTTT. Filled out from reference TRBV30 and TRBJ1-1, the complete variable domain reads SQTIHQWPATLVQPVGSPLSLECTVEGTSNPNLYWYRQAAGRGLQLLFYSVGIGQISSEVPQNLSASRPQDRQFILSSKKLLLSDSGFYLCAWSLSRSEVGLAEAFFGQGTRLTVV.

This chain joins TRBV5-1 and TRBJ2-1; unclear D gene. V was pared by 0 bases and J by 5 bases, with 6 bases between. Germline V gene sequence: CDR1 SGHRS, CDR2 YFSETQ. This CDR3 has 13 amino acids. The CDR3 region has the DNA TGCGCCAGCAGCTTGGCCAAGGACAATGAGCAGTTCTTC. It yields the protein CASSLAKDNEQFF.

This chain uses TRBV11-1 with TRBJ2-7; D possibly uses TRBD1 or TRBD2 (5 bases each). The CDR3 totals 15 residues. Germline CDR1 and CDR2: SGHAT and FQDESV (reference sequence). Trimming removed 1 base from V and 2 bases from J, with 12 bases in between. The CDR3 reads CASSLGAGSPYEQYF. As DNA, the CDR3 is TGTGCCAGCAGCTTAGGCGCAGGGAGTCCCTACGAGCAGTACTTC.